This section outlines one TCR beta chain sequence together with its context. The record originates from a study of blood T cell repertoires in COVID-19. The CDR3 totals 11 residues. Germline V gives CDR1 DFQATT, CDR2 SNEGSKA (reference sequence). Trimming shortened V by 5 bases and J by 7 bases, and 11 bases separated the two germline ends. Sequencing was performed with immunoSEQ multiplex PCR; in TCRdb, only in-frame clones are kept and a portion is missing. The table records hundreds of thousands of clones, roughly 85% of them present only once. The receptor was derived from a woman in her thirties or forties with active or convalescent COVID-19. Sequenced: peripheral blood. The chain joins TRBV20-1 to TRBJ1-1; no reliable D call. The CDR3 nucleotides read TGCAGTGCTGCTTCGGGAGGTGAAGCTTTCTTT. Protein: CSAASGGEAFF.